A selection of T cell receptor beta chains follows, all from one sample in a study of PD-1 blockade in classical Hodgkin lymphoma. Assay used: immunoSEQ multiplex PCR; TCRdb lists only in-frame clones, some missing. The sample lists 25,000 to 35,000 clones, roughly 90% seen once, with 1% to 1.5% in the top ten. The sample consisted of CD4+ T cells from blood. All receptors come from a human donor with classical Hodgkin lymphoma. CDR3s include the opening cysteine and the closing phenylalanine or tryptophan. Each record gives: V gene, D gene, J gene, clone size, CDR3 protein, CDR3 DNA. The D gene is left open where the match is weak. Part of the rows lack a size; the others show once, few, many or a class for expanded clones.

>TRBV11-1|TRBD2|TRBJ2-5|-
CASSLDVAGGETQYF
TGTGCCAGCAGCTTAGATGTAGCGGGAGGAGAGACCCAGTACTTC
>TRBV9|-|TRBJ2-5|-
CASSLGTLNQETQYF
TGTGCCAGCAGCTTGGGGACATTGAACCAAGAGACCCAGTACTTC
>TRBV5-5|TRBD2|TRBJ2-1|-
CASSFRLAGANEQFF
TGTGCCAGCAGCTTCAGACTAGCGGGAGCGAATGAGCAGTTCTTC
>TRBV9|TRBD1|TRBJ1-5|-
CASSMTGISNQPQHF
TGTGCCAGCAGCATGACAGGGATTAGCAATCAGCCCCAGCATTTT
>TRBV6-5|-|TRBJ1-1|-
CASSYSVLTNTEAFF
TGTGCCAGCAGTTACTCGGTCCTAACGAACACTGAAGCTTTCTTT
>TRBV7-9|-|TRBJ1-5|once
CASSQGNGAGQPQHF
TGTGCCAGCAGCCAAGGGAACGGGGCTGGTCAGCCCCAGCATTTT
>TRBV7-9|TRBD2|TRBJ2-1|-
CASTTISGKNEQFF
TGTGCCAGCACCACTATTAGCGGGAAAAATGAGCAGTTCTTC
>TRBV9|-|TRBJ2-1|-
CASSVSDLAYNEQFF
TGTGCCAGCAGCGTATCCGATTTAGCCTACAATGAGCAGTTCTTC
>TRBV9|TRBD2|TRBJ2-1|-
CASSVTSDRHNEQFF
TGTGCCAGCAGCGTGACTAGCGACCGCCACAATGAGCAGTTCTTC
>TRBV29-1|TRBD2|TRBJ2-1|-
CSVGGGLAGDDEQFF
TGCAGCGTTGGAGGAGGACTAGCGGGAGACGATGAGCAGTTCTTC
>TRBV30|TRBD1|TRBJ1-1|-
CAWNKGQGRNTEAFF
TGTGCCTGGAACAAAGGACAGGGAAGGAACACTGAAGCTTTCTTT
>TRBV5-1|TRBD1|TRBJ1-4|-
CASSLGGQGREKLFF
TGCGCCAGCAGCTTGGGGGGACAGGGAAGAGAAAAACTGTTTTTT
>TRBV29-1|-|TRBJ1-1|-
CSVGESQTLNTEAFF
TGCAGCGTAGGGGAGTCCCAGACTCTGAACACTGAAGCTTTCTTT
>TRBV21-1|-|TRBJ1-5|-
CASSKAQGGDNQPQHF
TGTGCCAGCAGCAAAGCCCAGGGGGGGGACAATCAGCCCCAGCATTTT
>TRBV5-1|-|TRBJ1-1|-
CASSFPGGGTEAFF
TGCGCCAGCAGCTTTCCGGGGGGAGGGACTGAAGCTTTCTTT
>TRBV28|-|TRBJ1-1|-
CATHGRPMNTEAFF
TGTGCCACCCACGGACGGCCTATGAACACTGAAGCTTTCTTT
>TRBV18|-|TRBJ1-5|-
CASSPPGGGSLPQHF
TGTGCCAGCTCACCCCCGGGGGGGGGTTCATTGCCCCAGCATTTT
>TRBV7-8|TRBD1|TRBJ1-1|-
CASSIRQGPTEAFF
TGTGCCAGCAGCATCCGACAGGGACCCACTGAAGCTTTCTTT
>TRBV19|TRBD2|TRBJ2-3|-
CASSIWGGNTQYF
TGTGCCAGTAGTATCTGGGGGGGGAATACGCAGTATTTT
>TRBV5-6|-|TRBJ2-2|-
CASSEGGSGELFF
TGTGCCAGCAGCGAGGGGGGATCTGGGGAGCTGTTTTTT
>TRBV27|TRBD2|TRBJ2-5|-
CASSRIAGGETQYF
TGTGCCAGCAGTCGGATAGCGGGCGGGGAGACCCAGTACTTC
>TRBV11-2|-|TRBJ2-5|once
CASSFMRETQYF
TGTGCCAGCAGCTTCATGAGAGAGACCCAGTACTTC
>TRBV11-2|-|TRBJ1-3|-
CASSSGNTIYF
TGTGCCAGCAGTTCCGGAAACACCATATATTTT
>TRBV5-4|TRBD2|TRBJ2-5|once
CASSPPWASGIETQYF
TGTGCCAGCAGCCCCCCGTGGGCTAGCGGGATAGAGACCCAGTACTTC
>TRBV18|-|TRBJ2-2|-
CASSRTDINTGELFF
TGTGCCAGCTCACGAACCGACATTAACACCGGGGAGCTGTTTTTT
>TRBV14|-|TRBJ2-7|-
CASSQRTLLAVSSYEQYF
TGTGCCAGCAGCCAAAGGACCCTCTTAGCGGTTAGCTCCTACGAGCAGTACTTC
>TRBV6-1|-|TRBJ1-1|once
CASSGIGGDTEAFF
TGTGCCAGCAGTGGGATCGGGGGAGACACTGAAGCTTTCTTT
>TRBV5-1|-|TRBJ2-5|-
CASSIGLGGETQYF
TGCGCCAGCAGCATTGGACTGGGAGGAGAGACCCAGTACTTC
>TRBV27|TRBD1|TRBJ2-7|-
CASSSSGTGSYEQYF
TGTGCCAGCAGTAGCTCCGGGACAGGGTCCTACGAGCAGTACTTC
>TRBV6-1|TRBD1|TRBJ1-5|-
CASSETTGYQPQHF
TGTGCCAGCAGTGAAACGACAGGGTACCAGCCCCAGCATTTT
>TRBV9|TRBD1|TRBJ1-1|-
CASSVRDSGAEAFF
TGTGCCAGCAGCGTAAGGGACAGTGGGGCTGAAGCTTTCTTT
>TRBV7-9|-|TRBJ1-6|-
CASSLERGTYNSPLHF
TGTGCCAGCAGCTTAGAGCGGGGGACTTATAATTCACCCCTCCACTTT
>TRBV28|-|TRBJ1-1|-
CASSFAGRETEAFF
TGTGCCAGCAGTTTTGCGGGGCGGGAAACTGAAGCTTTCTTT
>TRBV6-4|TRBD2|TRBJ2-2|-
CASSGVAGTGELFF
TGTGCCAGCAGTGGGGTAGCGGGAACCGGGGAGCTGTTTTTT
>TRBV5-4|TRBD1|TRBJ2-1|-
CASSLWDRGSNEQFF
TGTGCCAGCAGCCTATGGGACAGGGGGAGCAATGAGCAGTTCTTC
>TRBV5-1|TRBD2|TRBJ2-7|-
CASSLLAGGNEQYF
TGCGCCAGCAGCTTGCTGGCGGGAGGGAACGAGCAGTACTTC
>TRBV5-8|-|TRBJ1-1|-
CASSLRMTSNTEAFF
TGTGCCAGCAGCTTAAGAATGACTTCGAACACTGAAGCTTTCTTT
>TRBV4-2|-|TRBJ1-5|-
CASSQENIQGRLAGNQPQHF
TGTGCCAGCAGCCAAGAAAACATCCAGGGGCGGTTAGCCGGCAATCAGCCCCAGCATTTT
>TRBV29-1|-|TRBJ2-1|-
CSVLGRQGALWNEQFF
TGCAGCGTCCTGGGCCGCCAGGGAGCCCTCTGGAATGAGCAGTTCTTC
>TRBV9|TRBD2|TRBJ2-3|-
CASSTLAGGRDTQYF
TGTGCCAGCAGCACCCTGGCGGGAGGAAGAGATACGCAGTATTTT
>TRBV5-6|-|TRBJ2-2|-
CASSVDRLTNTGELFF
TGTGCCAGCAGCGTAGACAGGTTAACGAACACCGGGGAGCTGTTTTTT
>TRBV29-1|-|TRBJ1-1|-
CSVVGKGGTANTEAFF
TGCAGCGTTGTCGGGAAGGGGGGTACGGCGAACACTGAAGCTTTCTTT